This T cell receptor (beta chain) emerged from a study of cytomegalovirus exposure and HLA in healthy donors. Only in-frame clones appear in the TCRdb table, and some are missing; sequencing was by immunoSEQ multiplex PCR. The table shows 120,000 to 150,000 clones, with 70% to 90% occurring only once. V lost 6 bases and J 4 bases, leaving 12 bases between the germline ends. Germline V gene lookup returns CDR1 MNHEY and CDR2 SMNVEV (reference sequence). The CDR3 is made up of 14 amino acids. Donors were drawn from the approximately 110-subject validation cohort, separate from the roughly 700-subject first cohort.

V gene TRBV27 combines with J gene TRBJ1-4; D possibly corresponds to TRBD1 (6 bases). This sequence originates from a woman younger than 30 in good health and CMV-seropositive. The specimen sequenced was PBMCs. Here the CDR3 DNA reads TGTGCCAGCAGGGGGGCAGGCCGTAATGAAAAACTGTTTTTT. Protein product: CASRGAGRNEKLFF.